This T cell receptor (beta chain) is drawn from a study of regulatory and conventional T cells in RAG deficiency. Some clones are missing from TCRdb's copy, which holds only in-frame ones; the method was immunoSEQ multiplex PCR. The profile covers fewer than 35,000 clones, with about 87% appearing a single time and roughly 5.4% taken by the ten largest. Looked up from germline, CDR1 is MDHEN and CDR2 is SYDVKM. V was clipped by 3 bases and J by 5 bases, with 11 bases between them. This CDR3 is 14 amino acids long. This sample also belongs to another study, concerning regulatory T cells. From that paper: The PCR used 52 TRBV and 13 TRBJ primers.

The chain joins TRBV28 to TRBJ1-5, with D tentatively TRBD1 (6 bases). Input material: CD8+ T cells sorted from blood. The receptor's source is a human donor in good health. Written as DNA, the CDR3 is TGTGCCAGCAGTTTGGCGGGGGGCGATCAGCCCCAGCATTTT. This translates into CASSLAGGDQPQHF.